The clone carrying this TCR delta chain was recorded many times. Given a far larger clone just one base away, this is likely a sequencing read error. The identical CDR3 is also encoded by other nucleotide sequences in the sample. CDR1 GEAIGNYY and CDR2 EKD come from the germline V gene. This CDR3 has 15 amino acids. V lost 0 bases and J lost 7, with 14 bases in between. TCRdb ran CATT on the multiplex PCR reads. In the table there are 85,000 to 100,000 delta-chain clones, approximately 1% of which are singletons. Gammadelta T cells were flow-sorted from PBMC into Vgamma9/Vdelta2+ and Vdelta2-negative populations for bulk analysis. These data come from a study of γδ T cells in repeated Plasmodium falciparum infection. About the study: Donors were malaria-exposed Malian children or age- and gender-matched Australian children.

The sequencing sample was made of gamma-delta T cells from blood. This TCR was sampled from a pool of human donors (malaria-infected and uninfected, not separated). The chain links TRDV2 to TRDJ2; tentative D call: TRDD3 (5 bases). No J segment appears in TCRdb, so it was assigned here by matching the sequence to germline. CDR3 sequence (DNA): TGTGCCTGTGACACCGGGGGGTCGGAAAAAGCACAACTCTTCTTT. Its translation is CACDTGGSEKAQLFF.